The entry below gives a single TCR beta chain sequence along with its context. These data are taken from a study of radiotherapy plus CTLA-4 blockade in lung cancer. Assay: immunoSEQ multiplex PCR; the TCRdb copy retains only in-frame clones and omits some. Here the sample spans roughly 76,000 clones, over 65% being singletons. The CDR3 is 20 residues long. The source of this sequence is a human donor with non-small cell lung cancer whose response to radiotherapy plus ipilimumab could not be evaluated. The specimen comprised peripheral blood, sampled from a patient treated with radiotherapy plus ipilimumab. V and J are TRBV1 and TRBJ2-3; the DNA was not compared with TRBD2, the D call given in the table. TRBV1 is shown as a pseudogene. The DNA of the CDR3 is TGCACCAGCAGCCAAGATTACCCGACTAGCGGGGGGAGGGTGACAGATACGCAGTATTTT. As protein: CTSSQDYPTSGGRVTDTQYF.